These 19 T cell receptor beta chains were sequenced from one sample in a study of human T cells and chemical hapten exposure (dated by TCRdb to about 2021). Library generation was performed with RACE. The sequencer listed for this sample is NextSeq 500. Clones were called with MiXCR by TCRdb after fastp trimmed the public reads at Q25, and only in-frame beta chains were retained. CDR3 protein duplicates are merged, each entry listing the most common genes and DNA. Present in this sample are 110,000 to 150,000 distinct CDR3 sequences, about 11% of which were seen just once. The top ten constitute about 1.4% of the sample. Explained via the paper, the time point label denotes: patch test 2, 6 weeks after DPC sensitization. The treatment or condition tag for this specimen amounts to: therapeutic diphenylcyclopropenone sensitization with weekly scalp DPC. The sequencing used whole blood, collected in connection with sensitization to the hapten diphenylcyclopropenone (DPC). These receptors all stem from a woman aged 50 to 65 with alopecia areata. Some clones in this sample may be carry-over from other donors' samples.

V and J are TRBV20-1 and TRBJ2-5; 7 bases match TRBD1. After removal of 6 bases from V and 4 bases from J, the junction contained 5 bases not matched to a gene. There are 12 residues in the CDR3. Per the germline V gene, CDR1 is DFQATT and CDR2 is SNEGSKA (reference sequence). The CDR3, as DNA: TGCAGTGCCAGGCCAGGGGGAGAGACCCAGTACTTC. Translated: CSARPGGETQYF.

This clonotype turned up a few times. This rearrangement joins TRBV29-1 to TRBJ1-2; 9 positions match TRBD1. This CDR3 has 13 amino acids. CDR1 is SQVTM and CDR2 is ANQGSEA in the germline V gene. Trimming removed 0 bases from V and 6 bases from J; junction bases left unmatched: 2. The CDR3 region is CSVEDWDRDGYTF. In DNA, the CDR3 is TGCAGCGTTGAAGATTGGGACAGGGATGGCTACACCTTC.

The chain is built from TRBV6-2 or TRBV6-3 and TRBJ1-5, with D unresolved. This CDR3 contains 14 residues. V was clipped by 6 bases and J by 4 bases, with 13 bases between them. Germline-derived CDR1 and CDR2 are MNHEY and SVGEGT. The CDR3 reads CASSLSEENQPQHF. The CDR3 DNA follows: TGTGCCAGCAGCTTATCTGAGGAGAATCAGCCCCAGCATTTT.

This clonotype turned up a few times. Here the CDR3 DNA reads TGTGCCTGGAGTGTACGGGGGGCATCAGATACGCAGTATTTT. This encodes CAWSVRGASDTQYF. The chain is built from TRBV30 and TRBJ2-3; possible D gene TRBD2, 7 bases. This CDR3 comprises 14 residues. Germline V CDR1 and CDR2: GTSNPN, SVGIG (reference sequence). The germline V and J ends were trimmed by 0 bases and 4 bases, with 11 bases remaining between them. The full variable domain, its missing parts supplied by reference TRBV30 and TRBJ2-3, is SQTIHQWPATLVQPVGSPLSLECTVEGTSNPNLYWYRQAAGRGLQLLFYSVGIGQISSEVPQNLSASRPQDRQFILSSKKLLLSDSGFYLCAWSVRGASDTQYFGPGTRLTVL.

This clonotype was seen ten or more times. The chain combines TRBV5-5 with TRBJ2-1; 9 nucleotides agree with TRBD1. Germline values: CDR1 SGHKS, CDR2 YYEKEE (reference sequence). V lost 4 bases and J lost 4; bases outside the gene matches: 6. CDR3 length equals 15 residues. This chain's CDR3 is CASSLGQGLYNEQFF. The CDR3 bases are TGTGCCAGCAGCCTGGGACAGGGCCTATACAATGAGCAGTTCTTC.

This clonotype was seen only a few times. Here the CDR3 DNA reads TGTGCCAGCTCCCCCGGTCTGTCCCCCTCTGGGGCCAACGTCCTGACTTTC. It codes for CASSPGLSPSGANVLTF. This chain joins TRBV18 and TRBJ2-6; D gene unclear. CDR3 length equals 17 residues. V dropped 6 bases and J dropped 0 bases, with 15 bases sitting between them. Germline V gene lookup returns CDR1 KGHSH and CDR2 LQKENI.

This clonotype was seen repeatedly, ten times or more. The V and J genes are TRBV10-3 and TRBJ2-1; D is ambiguous. The V end lost 5 bases, the J end lost 4 bases, and 6 bases lay between the germline ends. The CDR3 is made up of 12 amino acids. Germline V CDR1 and CDR2: ENHRY, SYGVKD. This CDR3 reads CAISPVYNEQFF. The CDR3 nucleotides are TGTGCCATCAGTCCCGTTTACAATGAGCAGTTCTTC.

This clonotype has only a few counts. The chain is built from TRBV29-1 and TRBJ1-2; a possible D gene is TRBD1 (5 bases). Germline CDR1 is SQVTM and CDR2 is ANQGSEA. This CDR3 is 14 amino acids long. V was pared by 4 bases and J by 0 bases, with 12 bases between. The CDR3 is CSVGFQGSNYGYTF. The CDR3 bases are TGCAGCGTTGGTTTTCAGGGATCTAACTATGGCTACACCTTC.

This clonotype has a handful of counts. The V call is TRBV19, the J call TRBJ2-7; 8 nucleotides align to TRBD2. Germline lookup yields CDR1 LNHDA and CDR2 SQIVND (reference sequence). The CDR3 runs to 15 residues. J gave up 5 bases and V 1 base, and 7 bases lay outside the gene matches. CDR3 sequence: CASSIGLAIFNEQYF. In nucleotides, the CDR3 is TGTGCCAGTAGTATAGGACTAGCGATTTTCAACGAGCAGTACTTC.

The chain links TRBV9 to TRBJ2-1; 10 nucleotides match TRBD2. V gave up 0 bases and J gave up 9 bases; unmatched junction bases: 12. CDR1 is SGDLS and CDR2 is YYNGEE in the germline V gene. The CDR3 runs to 17 residues. The chain's CDR3 is CASSVGGLAGEQGEQFF. The CDR3 DNA reads TGTGCCAGCAGCGTAGGAGGGCTAGCGGGAGAGCAGGGTGAGCAGTTCTTC.

This clonotype was recorded many times. This chain links TRBV5-5 with TRBJ2-1; D is ambiguous. The CDR3 extends over 16 amino acids. Trimming removed 3 bases from V and 0 bases from J, with 13 bases in between. Germline V gene lookup returns CDR1 SGHKS and CDR2 YYEKEE (reference sequence). CDR3 amino acids: CASSSSGRSSYNEQFF. The DNA of the CDR3 is TGTGCCAGCAGCTCCTCCGGTCGGAGCTCCTACAATGAGCAGTTCTTC. Based on the CDR3 plus reference TRBV5-5 and TRBJ2-1, the full variable domain is DAGVTQSPTHLIKTRGQQVTLRCSPISGHKSVSWYQQVLGQGPQFIFQYYEKEERGRGNFPDRFSARQFPNYSSELNVNALLLGDSALYLCASSSSGRSSYNEQFFGPGTRLTVL.

This chain joins TRBV3-1 and TRBJ1-2, with TRBD1 as a possible D gene (6 bases). Between the trimmed V and J ends, which lost 3 bases and 10 bases, there was a span of 9 bases. The germline V gene encodes CDR1 LGHDT and CDR2 YNNKEL (reference sequence). The CDR3 runs 11 residues. CDR3 nucleotides: TGTGCCAGCAGCCATTGGACAGTCTACACCTTC. It specifies CASSHWTVYTF.

This clonotype occurred many times. The chain has TRBV29-1 and TRBJ2-7; 7 nucleotides agree with TRBD1. Germline CDR1 and CDR2: SQVTM and ANQGSEA. Unmatched junction bases numbered 7, after V lost 4 bases and J lost 1 base. The CDR3 has 14 residues. CDR3 DNA sequence: TGCAGCGTTGCCAGACAGGGCAGGTCCTACGAGCAGTACTTC. Translated: CSVARQGRSYEQYF.

In regard to this clonotype: Just one base apart from a much larger clone, this may be a read error. The chain joins TRBV11-2 to TRBJ1-1; D gene ambiguous. CDR3 length equals 13 residues. The germline V gene has CDR1 SGHAT and CDR2 FQNNGV. Deletions cut 5 bases from V and 6 bases from J, with 13 bases between. This CDR3 reads CASSPDEIAEAFF. In DNA form, the CDR3 reads TGTGCCAGCAGCCCAGACGAAATCGCTGAAGCTTTCTTT. The entire variable domain, with the rest obtained from reference TRBV11-2 and TRBJ1-1, is as follows: EAGVAQSPRYKIIEKRQSVAFWCNPISGHATLYWYQQILGQGPKLLIQFQNNGVVDDSQLPKDRFSAERLKGVDSTLKIQPAKLEDSAVYLCASSPDEIAEAFFGQGTRLTVV.

This clonotype was seen a few times. The J gene is TRBJ2-3, the V gene TRBV12-3 or TRBV12-4, with D possibly being TRBD1 (5 bases). V dropped 2 bases and J dropped 8 bases, with 8 bases sitting between them. The CDR3 sequence is 12 residues long. The CDR3 loop reads CASSLQGSTQYF. The CDR3 DNA is TGTGCCAGCAGTTTACAGGGTAGTACGCAGTATTTT.

This clonotype has more than one count but fewer than ten. The chain recombines TRBV3-1 with TRBJ2-5; D remains unclear. Germline values: CDR1 LGHDT, CDR2 YNNKEL (reference sequence). The CDR3 sequence is 14 residues long. V lost 1 base, J lost 5 bases, and 11 bases lay in between. This chain's CDR3 is CASSQVSSVETQYF. CDR3 DNA sequence: TGTGCCAGCAGCCAAGTTTCTAGTGTGGAGACCCAGTACTTC.

The table lists this clonotype with many counts. This chain joins TRBV29-1 and TRBJ2-5, with TRBD1 identical over 7 bases. V shed 4 bases, J shed 5 bases, and the junction held 4 bases outside the gene matches. Germline V gene data show CDR1 as SQVTM and CDR2 as ANQGSEA. The CDR3 loop spans 12 amino acids. CDR3 nucleotide sequence: TGCAGCGTTGCCAGGGGGTTGGAGACCCAGTACTTC. Residues: CSVARGLETQYF.

This clonotype has just a few counts. The rearrangement joins TRBV28 to TRBJ2-7, with 11 bases identical to TRBD2. CDR1 MDHEN and CDR2 SYDVKM come from the germline V gene. Trimming at V came to 3 bases and at J to 5 bases, leaving 3 bases not matched to a gene. This CDR3 has 14 amino acids. CDR3 nucleotide sequence: TGTGCCAGCAGTTTTACTAGCGGGAGTAACGAGCAGTACTTC. This sequence encodes CASSFTSGSNEQYF.

This clonotype came up a few times. The chain is built from TRBV7-2 and TRBJ2-4; D is possibly TRBD1 (6 bases). The CDR3 covers 16 residues. Germline V gives CDR1 SGHTA, CDR2 FQGNSA. V was shortened by 4 bases and J by 12 bases, with 25 bases between the two germline ends. CDR3 nucleotides: TGTGCCAGCAGCTCAAGCCTAGGATTGGACAGTAGAACTCAGTACTTC. Its translation is CASSSSLGLDSRTQYF.